This TCR beta chain was obtained from a study of response to subunit inactivated influenza vaccine. Regarding the study as a whole: Researchers suggested that each seasonal influenza vaccination recruits few new T cells.

TCRdb itself ran the RT-PCR reads through MiXCR, one entry per CDR3 protein. The sample yields hundreds of thousands of distinct CDR3 sequences, 10% to 15% seen once. Details on this clonotype: Its target is unknown.

The germline V gene has CDR1 DFQATT and CDR2 SNEGSKA (reference sequence). V was shortened by 3 bases and J by 5 bases, with 8 bases between the two germline ends. This CDR3 is 12 amino acids long. The V gene is TRBV20-1, the J gene TRBJ2-1; D gene ambiguous. The input for sequencing was PBMCs from blood, taken on the day of vaccination. The clonotype was recovered from a man between 45 and 60 years old who received an inactivated influenza vaccine. For the CDR3, the DNA is TGCAGTGCTAGCCAATCCGACAATGAGCAGTTCTTC. Translating gives CSASQSDNEQFF.